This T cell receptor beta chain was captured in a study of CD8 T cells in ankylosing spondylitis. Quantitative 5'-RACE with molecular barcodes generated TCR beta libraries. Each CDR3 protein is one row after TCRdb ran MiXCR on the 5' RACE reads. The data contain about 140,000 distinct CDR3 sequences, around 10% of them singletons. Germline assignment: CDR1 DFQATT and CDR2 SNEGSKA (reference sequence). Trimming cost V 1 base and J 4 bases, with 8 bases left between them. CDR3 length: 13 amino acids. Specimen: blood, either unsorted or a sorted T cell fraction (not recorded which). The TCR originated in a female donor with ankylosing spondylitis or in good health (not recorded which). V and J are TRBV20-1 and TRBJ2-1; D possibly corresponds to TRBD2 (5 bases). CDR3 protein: CSARAAVYNEQFF. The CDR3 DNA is TGCAGTGCTAGAGCAGCGGTATACAATGAGCAGTTCTTC.